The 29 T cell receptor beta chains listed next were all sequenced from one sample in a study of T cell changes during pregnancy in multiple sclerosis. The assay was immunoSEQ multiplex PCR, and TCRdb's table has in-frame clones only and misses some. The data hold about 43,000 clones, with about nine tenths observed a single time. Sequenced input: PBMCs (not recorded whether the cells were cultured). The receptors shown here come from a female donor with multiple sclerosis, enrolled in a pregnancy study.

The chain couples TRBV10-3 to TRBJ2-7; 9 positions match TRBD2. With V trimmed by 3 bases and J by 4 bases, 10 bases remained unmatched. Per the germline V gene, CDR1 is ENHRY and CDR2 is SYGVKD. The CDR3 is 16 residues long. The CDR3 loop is CAISDRRASGTYEQYF. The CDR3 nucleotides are TGTGCCATCAGTGATAGGAGGGCTAGCGGGACTTACGAGCAGTACTTC.

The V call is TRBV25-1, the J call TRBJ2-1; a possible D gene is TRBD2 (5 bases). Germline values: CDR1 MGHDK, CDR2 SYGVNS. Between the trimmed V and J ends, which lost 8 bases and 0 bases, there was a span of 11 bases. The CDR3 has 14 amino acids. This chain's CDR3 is CASRSDYSYNEQFF. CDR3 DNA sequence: TGTGCCAGCCGGAGCGACTACTCCTACAATGAGCAGTTCTTC.

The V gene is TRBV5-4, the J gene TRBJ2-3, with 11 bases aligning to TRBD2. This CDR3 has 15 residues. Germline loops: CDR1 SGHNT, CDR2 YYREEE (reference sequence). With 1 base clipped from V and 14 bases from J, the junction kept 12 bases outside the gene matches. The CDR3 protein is CASSLTSGSLDTRYF. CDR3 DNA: TGTGCCAGCAGCTTGACTAGCGGGAGCCTAGATACGAGGTATTTT.

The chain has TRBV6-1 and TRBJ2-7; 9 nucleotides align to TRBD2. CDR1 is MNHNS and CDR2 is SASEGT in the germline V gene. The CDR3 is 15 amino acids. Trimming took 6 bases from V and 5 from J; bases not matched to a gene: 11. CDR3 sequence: CASREISGSPDEQYF. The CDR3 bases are TGTGCCAGCAGAGAGATTAGCGGGAGTCCCGACGAGCAGTACTTC.

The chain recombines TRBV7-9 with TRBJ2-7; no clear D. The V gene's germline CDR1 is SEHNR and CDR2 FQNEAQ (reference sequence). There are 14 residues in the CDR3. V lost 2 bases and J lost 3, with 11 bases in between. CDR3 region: CASSLSGIGYEQYF. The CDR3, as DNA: TGTGCCAGCAGCTTATCTGGGATAGGCTACGAGCAGTACTTC.

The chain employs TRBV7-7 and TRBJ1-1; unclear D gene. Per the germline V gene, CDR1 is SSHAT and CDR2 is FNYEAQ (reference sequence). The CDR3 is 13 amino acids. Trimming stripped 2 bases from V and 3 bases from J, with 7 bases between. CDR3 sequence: CASSLSKDTEAFF. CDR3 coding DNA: TGTGCCAGCAGCTTATCGAAGGACACTGAAGCTTTCTTT.

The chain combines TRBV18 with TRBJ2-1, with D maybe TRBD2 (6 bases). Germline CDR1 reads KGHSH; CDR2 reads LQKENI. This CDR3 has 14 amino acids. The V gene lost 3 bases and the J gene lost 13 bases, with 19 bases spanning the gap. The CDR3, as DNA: TGTGCCAGCTCACCGGAGGGCCAAGAGGTGAAACAGTTCTTC. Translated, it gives CASSPEGQEVKQFF.

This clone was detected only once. DNA of the CDR3: TGTGCCAGCAGTCTAAGGCGGCTCGACAATGAGCAGTTCTTC. This sequence encodes CASSLRRLDNEQFF. The J gene is TRBJ2-1, the V gene TRBV27, with D unresolved. Trimming shortened V by 5 bases and J by 5 bases, and 13 bases separated the two germline ends. The CDR3 runs 14 residues. Per the germline V gene, CDR1 is MNHEY and CDR2 is SMNVEV (reference sequence).

In DNA, the CDR3 is TGTGCCAGCAGCTTGGGCGCAGGGTCTGACTATGGCTACACCTTC. This encodes CASSLGAGSDYGYTF. The chain recombines TRBV5-6 with TRBJ1-2; D is perhaps TRBD1 (5 bases). The V gene lost 0 bases and the J gene lost 3 bases, with 12 bases spanning the gap. The CDR3 is 15 amino acids. Germline loops: CDR1 SGHDT, CDR2 YYEEEE.

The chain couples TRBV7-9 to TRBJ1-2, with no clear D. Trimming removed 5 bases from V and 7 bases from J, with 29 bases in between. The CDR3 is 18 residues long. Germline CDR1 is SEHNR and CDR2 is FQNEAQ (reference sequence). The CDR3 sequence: CASSPVEEATYKIVGYTF. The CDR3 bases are TGTGCCAGCAGCCCGGTCGAAGAGGCAACGTATAAAATTGTTGGCTACACCTTC.

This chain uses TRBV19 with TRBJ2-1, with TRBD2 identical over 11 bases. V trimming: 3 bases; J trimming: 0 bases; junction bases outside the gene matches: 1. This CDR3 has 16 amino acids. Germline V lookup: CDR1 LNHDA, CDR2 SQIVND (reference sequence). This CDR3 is CASSILAGGSYNEQFF. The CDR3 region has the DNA TGTGCCAGTAGTATTCTAGCGGGGGGCTCCTACAATGAGCAGTTCTTC.

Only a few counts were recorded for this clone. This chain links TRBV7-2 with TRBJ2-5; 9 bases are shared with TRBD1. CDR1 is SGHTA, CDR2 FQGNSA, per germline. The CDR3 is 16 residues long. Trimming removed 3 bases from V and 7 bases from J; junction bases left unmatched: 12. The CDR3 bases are TGTGCCAGCAGCTTCGAACCCGGGACAGGGAGTGGGACCCAGTACTTC. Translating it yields CASSFEPGTGSGTQYF. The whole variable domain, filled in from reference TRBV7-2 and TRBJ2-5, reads GAGVSQSPSNKVTEKGKDVELRCDPISGHTALYWYRQSLGQGLEFLIYFQGNSAPDKSGLPSDRFSAERTGGSVSTLTIQRTQQEDSAVYLCASSFEPGTGSGTQYFGPGTRLLVL.

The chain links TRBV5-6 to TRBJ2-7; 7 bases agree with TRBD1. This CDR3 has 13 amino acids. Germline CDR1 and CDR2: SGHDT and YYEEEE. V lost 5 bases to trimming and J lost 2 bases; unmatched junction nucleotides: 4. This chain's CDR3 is CASSPGTAYEQYF. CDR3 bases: TGTGCCAGCAGTCCTGGGACAGCCTACGAGCAGTACTTC.

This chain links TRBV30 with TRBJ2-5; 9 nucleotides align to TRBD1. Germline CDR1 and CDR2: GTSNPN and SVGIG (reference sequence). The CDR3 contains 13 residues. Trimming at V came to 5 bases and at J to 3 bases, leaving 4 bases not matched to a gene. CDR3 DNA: TGTGCCTGGGATGGGACAGGGAAAGAGACCCAGTACTTC. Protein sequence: CAWDGTGKETQYF.

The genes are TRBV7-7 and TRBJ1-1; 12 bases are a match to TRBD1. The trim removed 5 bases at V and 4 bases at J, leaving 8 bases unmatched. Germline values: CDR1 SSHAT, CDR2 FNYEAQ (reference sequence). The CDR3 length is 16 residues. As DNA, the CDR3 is TGTGCCAGCAGCCCACCGGGGACAGGGGGCGGCACTGAAGCTTTCTTT. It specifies CASSPPGTGGGTEAFF.

CDR3 sequence (DNA): TGTGCCATCAGAGAATCAGGAAATGAGCAGTTCTTC. Translating gives CAIRESGNEQFF. This chain uses TRBV10-3 with TRBJ2-1; D unclear. Germline V CDR1 and CDR2: ENHRY, SYGVKD. The V and J ends lost 6 bases and 7 bases respectively, with 10 bases between them. The CDR3 runs 12 residues.

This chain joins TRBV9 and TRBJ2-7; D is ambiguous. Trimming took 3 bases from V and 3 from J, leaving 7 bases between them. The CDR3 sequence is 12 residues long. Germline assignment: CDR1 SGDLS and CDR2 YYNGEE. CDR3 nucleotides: TGTGCCAGCAGCGCGAACCTCTACGAGCAGTACTTC. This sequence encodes CASSANLYEQYF.

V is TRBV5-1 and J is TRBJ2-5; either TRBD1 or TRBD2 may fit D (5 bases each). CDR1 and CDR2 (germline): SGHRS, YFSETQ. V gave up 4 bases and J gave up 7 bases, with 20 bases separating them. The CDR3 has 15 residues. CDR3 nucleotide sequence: TGCGCCAGCAGCAGTACCGGGACCTCCCTCGGGACCCAGTACTTC. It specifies CASSSTGTSLGTQYF.

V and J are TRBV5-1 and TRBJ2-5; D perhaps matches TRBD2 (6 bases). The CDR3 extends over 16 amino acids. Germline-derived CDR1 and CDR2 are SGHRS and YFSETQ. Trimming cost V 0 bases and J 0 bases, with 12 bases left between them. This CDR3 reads CASSLDPRDYQETQYF. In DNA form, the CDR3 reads TGCGCCAGCAGCTTGGATCCACGGGACTACCAAGAGACCCAGTACTTC. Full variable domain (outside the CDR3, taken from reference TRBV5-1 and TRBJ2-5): KAGVTQTPRYLIKTRGQQVTLSCSPISGHRSVSWYQQTPGQGLQFLFEYFSETQRNKGNFPGRFSGRQFSNSRSEMNVSTLELGDSALYLCASSLDPRDYQETQYFGPGTRLLVL.

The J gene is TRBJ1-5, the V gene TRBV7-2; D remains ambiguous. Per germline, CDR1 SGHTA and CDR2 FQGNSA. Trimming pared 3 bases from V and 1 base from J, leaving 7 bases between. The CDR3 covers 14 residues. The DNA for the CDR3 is TGTGCCAGCAGCTTGTCATCCAGCAATCAGCCCCAGCATTTT. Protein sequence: CASSLSSSNQPQHF.

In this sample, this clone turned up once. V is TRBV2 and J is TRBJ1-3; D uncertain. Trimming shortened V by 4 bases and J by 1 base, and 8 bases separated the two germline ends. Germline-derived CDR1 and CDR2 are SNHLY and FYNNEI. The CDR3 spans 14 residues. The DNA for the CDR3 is TGTGCCAGCAGTGTGGGGAGGTCTGGAAACACCATATATTTT. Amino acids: CASSVGRSGNTIYF.

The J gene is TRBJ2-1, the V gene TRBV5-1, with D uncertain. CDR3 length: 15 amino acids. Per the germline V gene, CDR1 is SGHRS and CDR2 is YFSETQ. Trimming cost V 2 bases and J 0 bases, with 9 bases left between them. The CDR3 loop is CASSLGLYSYNEQFF. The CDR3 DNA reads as TGCGCCAGCAGCTTAGGCTTGTACTCCTACAATGAGCAGTTCTTC.

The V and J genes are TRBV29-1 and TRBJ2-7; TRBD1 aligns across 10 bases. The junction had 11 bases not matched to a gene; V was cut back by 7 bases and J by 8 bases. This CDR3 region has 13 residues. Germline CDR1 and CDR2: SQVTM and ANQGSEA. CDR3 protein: CSGLPGQGFKQYF. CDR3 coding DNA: TGCAGCGGGCTACCGGGACAGGGGTTCAAGCAGTACTTC.

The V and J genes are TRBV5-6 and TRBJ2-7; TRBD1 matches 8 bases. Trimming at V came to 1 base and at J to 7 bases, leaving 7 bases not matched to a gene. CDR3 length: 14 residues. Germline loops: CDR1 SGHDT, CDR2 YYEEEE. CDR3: CASSLIAGGGEQYF. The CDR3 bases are TGTGCCAGCAGCTTGATCGCAGGGGGCGGAGAGCAGTACTTC.

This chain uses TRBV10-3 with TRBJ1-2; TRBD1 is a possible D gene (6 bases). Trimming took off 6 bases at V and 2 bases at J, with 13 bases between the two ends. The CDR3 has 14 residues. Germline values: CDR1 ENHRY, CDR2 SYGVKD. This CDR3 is CAISRAGANYGYTF. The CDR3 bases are TGTGCCATCAGCCGAGCGGGGGCCAACTATGGCTACACCTTC.

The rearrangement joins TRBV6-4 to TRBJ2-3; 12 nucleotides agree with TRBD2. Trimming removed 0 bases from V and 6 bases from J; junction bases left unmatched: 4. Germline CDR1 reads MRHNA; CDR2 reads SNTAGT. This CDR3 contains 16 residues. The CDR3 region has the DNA TGTGCCAGCAGTGACTCAGCTAGCGGGAGGGCTGATACGCAGTATTTT. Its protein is CASSDSASGRADTQYF.

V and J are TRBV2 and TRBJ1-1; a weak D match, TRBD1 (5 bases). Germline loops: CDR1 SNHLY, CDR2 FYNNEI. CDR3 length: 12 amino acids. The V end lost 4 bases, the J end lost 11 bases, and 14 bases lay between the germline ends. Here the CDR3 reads CASSVRPEGAFF. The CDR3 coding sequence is TGTGCCAGCAGTGTCAGACCGGAGGGGGCTTTCTTT.

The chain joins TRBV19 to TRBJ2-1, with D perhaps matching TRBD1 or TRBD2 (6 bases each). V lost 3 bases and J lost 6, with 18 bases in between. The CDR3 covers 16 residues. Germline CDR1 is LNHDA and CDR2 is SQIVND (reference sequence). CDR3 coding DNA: TGTGCCAGTAGTATCGGGGGCACACCCAATTTCAATGAGCAGTTCTTC. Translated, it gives CASSIGGTPNFNEQFF.

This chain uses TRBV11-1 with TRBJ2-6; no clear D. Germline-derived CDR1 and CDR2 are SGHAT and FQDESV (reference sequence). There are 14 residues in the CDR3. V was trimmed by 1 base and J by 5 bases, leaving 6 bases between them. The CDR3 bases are TGTGCCAGCAGCTTAGGGAGCTGGGCCAACGTCCTGACTTTC. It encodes CASSLGSWANVLTF. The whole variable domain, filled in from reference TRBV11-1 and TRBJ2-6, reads EAEVAQSPRYKITEKSQAVAFWCDPISGHATLYWYRQILGQGPELLVQFQDESVVDDSQLPKDRFSAERLKGVDSTLKIQPAELGDSAMYLCASSLGSWANVLTFGAGSRLTVL.